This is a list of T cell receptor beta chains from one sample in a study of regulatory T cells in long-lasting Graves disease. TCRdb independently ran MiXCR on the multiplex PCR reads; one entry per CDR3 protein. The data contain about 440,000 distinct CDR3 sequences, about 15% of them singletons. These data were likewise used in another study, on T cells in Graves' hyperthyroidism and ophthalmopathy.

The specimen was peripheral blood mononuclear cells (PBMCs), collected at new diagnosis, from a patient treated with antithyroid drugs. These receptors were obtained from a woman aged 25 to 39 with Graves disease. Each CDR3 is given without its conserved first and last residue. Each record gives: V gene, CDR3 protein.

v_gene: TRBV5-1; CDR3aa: ASSLVGLSQRQH
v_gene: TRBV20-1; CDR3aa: SATLAGRTQY
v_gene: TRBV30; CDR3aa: ACSSGNQPQH
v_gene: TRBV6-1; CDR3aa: ASSDMLSYEQY
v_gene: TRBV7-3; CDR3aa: ASSLIAGNSYEQY
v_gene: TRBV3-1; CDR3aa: ASSHPGGNQPQH
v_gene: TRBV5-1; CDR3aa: ASSLAGYRAAGTSVETQY
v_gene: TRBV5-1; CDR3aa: ASSGKDRSSYEQY
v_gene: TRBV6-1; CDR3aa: ASRIALATDTQY
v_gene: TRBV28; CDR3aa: ASREGRWDQPQH
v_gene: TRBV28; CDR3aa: ASSQDGLSGAYSYEQY
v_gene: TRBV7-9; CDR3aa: ASSLGGDLVQQY
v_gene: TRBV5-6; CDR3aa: ASSLEGNGVNQPQH
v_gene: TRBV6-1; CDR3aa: ASSKSLVTGPGELF
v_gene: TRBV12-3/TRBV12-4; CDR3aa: ASTRTLGGEKLF
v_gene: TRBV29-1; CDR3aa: SGGLQETQY
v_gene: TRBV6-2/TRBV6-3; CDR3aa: ASSVQGADTEAF
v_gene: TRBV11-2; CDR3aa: ASSPGQGGFEAF
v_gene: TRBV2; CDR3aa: ASSDRPPKVNSPLH
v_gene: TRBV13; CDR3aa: ASSTGEAGASTDTQY
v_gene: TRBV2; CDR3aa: ASSDGAGAGRGGLF
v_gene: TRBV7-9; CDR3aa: ASSYRDRGNSPLH
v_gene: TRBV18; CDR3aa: ASSPGLGGTDTQY
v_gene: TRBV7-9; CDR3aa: ASRVLGEKLF
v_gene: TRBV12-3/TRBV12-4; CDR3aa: ASSLTSGSGYGYT
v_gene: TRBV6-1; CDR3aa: ASGDRQASGNTIY
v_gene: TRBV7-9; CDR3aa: ASSYRDPRKADTQY
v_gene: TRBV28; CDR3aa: ASGRGGLAKNIQY
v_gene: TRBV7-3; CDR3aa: ASSSAHGGVQEAF
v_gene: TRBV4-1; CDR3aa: ASSQESTSGELF
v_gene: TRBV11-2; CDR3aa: ASSLGGGTWGGSGTDTQY
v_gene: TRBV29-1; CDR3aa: SVLLGGNTGELF
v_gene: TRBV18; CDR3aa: ASSQGEETEAF
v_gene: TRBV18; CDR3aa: ASSPGTGVYGYT
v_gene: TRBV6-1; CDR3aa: ASNLRQGGTGELF
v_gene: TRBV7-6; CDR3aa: ASSLTGGTEQY